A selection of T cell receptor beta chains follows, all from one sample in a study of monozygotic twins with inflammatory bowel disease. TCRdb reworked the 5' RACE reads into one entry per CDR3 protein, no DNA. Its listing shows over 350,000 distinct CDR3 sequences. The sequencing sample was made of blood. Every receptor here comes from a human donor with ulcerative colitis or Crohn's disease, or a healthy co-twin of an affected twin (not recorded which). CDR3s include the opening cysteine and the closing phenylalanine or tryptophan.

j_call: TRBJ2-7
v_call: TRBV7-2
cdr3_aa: CASSFQGTVSYTEQYF

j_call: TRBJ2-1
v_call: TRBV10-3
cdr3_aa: CAISVGGGAYNEQFF

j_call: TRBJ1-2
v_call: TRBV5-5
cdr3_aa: CASSFQVQGTYGYTF

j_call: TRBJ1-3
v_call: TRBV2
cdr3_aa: CASIVPEGQGSSGNTIYF

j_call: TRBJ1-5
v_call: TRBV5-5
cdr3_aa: CASSFTGFSNQPQHF

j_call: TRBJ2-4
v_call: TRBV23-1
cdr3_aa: CASTRDGGIAKNIQYF

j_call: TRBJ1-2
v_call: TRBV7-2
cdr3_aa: CASSFRDRVNYGYTF

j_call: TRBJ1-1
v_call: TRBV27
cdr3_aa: CASSSGFAYTEAFF

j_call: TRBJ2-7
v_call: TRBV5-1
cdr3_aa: CASSLRETYEQYF

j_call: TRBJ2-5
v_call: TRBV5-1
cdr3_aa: CASSLGPSGVQETQYF

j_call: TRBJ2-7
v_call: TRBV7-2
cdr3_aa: CASSLGRTSGFSYEQYF

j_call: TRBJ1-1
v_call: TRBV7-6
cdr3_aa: CASSLSYRPNTEAFF

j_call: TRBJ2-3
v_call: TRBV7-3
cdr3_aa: CASSLRGSSTDTQHF

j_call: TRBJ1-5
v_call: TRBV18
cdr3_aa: CASSFLGAASDQPQHF

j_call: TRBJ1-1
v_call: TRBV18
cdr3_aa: CASSPTWSTDSTEAFF

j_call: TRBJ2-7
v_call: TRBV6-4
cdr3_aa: CASSEEGIGEQYF

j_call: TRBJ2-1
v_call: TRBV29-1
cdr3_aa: CSVEDFEDRGLPLGNEQFF

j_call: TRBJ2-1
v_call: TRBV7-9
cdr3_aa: CASTPGSYNEQFF

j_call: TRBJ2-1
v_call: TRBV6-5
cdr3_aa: CASSYEGTWEQFF

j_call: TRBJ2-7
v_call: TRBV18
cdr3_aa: CASSPVLAGTYEQYF

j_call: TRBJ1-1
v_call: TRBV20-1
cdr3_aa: CSARQDMNTEAFF

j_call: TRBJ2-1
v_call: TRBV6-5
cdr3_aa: CASSYRGSHYNEQFF

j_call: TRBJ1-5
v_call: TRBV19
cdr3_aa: CASSLTSANQPQHF

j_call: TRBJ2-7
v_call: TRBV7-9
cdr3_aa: CASSLTRSYEQYF

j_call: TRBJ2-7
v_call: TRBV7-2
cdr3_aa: CASSLTAPYEQYF